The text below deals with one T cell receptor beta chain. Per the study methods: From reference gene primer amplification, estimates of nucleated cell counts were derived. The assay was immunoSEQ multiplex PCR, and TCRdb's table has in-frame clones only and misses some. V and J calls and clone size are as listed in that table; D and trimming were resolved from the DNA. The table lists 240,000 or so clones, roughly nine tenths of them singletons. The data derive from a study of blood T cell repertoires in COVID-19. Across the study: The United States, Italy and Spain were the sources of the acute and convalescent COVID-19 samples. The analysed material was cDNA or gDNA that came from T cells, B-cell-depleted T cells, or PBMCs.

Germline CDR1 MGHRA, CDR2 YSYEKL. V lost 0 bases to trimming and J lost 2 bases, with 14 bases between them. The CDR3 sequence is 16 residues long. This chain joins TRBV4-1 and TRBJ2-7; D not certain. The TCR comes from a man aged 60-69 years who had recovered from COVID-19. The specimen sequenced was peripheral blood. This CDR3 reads CASSQEGAPGTYEQYF. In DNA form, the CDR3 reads TGCGCCAGCAGCCAAGAAGGTGCCCCAGGAACCTACGAGCAGTACTTC.